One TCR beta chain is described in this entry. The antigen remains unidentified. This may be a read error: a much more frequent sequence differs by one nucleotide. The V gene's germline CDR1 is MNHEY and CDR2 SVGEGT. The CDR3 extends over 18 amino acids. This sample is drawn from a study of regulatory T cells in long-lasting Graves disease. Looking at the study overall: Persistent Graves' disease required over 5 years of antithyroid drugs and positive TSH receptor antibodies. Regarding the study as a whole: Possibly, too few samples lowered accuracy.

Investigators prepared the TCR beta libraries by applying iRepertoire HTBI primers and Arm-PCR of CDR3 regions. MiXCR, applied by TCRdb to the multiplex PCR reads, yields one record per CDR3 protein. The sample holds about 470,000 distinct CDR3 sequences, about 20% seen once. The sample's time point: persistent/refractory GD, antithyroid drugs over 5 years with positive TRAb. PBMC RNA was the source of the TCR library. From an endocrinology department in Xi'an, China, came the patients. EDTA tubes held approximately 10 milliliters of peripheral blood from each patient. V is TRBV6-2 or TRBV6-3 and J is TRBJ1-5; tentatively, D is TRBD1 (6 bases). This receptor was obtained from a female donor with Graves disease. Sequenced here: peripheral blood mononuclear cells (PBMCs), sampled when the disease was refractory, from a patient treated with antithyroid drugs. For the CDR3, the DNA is TGTTCCAGCAGTTACGGCCCTTTAGGACAGCCGAGCAATCAGCCCCAGCATTTT. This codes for CSSSYGPLGQPSNQPQHF.